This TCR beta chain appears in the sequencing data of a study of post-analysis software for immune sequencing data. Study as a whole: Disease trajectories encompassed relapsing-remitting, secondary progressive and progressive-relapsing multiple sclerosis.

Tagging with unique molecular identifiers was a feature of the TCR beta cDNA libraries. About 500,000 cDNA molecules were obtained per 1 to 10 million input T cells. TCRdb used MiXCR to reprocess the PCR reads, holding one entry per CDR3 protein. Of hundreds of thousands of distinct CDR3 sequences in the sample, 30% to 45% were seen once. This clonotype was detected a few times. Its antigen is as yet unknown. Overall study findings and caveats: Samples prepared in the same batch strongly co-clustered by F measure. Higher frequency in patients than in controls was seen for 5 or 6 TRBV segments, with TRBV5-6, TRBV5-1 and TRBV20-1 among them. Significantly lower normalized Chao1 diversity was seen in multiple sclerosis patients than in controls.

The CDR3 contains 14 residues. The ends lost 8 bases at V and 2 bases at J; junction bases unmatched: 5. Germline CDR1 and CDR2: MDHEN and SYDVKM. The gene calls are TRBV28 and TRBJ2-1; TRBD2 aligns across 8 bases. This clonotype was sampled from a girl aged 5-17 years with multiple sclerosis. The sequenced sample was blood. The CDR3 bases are TGTGCCAGCGAAGGCGGGGGGCCCTACAATGAGCAGTTCTTC. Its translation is CASEGGGPYNEQFF.